This T cell receptor (beta chain) was identified during a study of human T cells and chemical hapten exposure. TCRdb used MiXCR to reprocess the RACE reads, holding one entry per CDR3 protein. The sample gives 85,000 to 120,000 distinct CDR3 sequences, roughly an eighth of which show up once; around 1.5% is in the top ten. This clonotype was observed a handful of times. Time point noted: pre-sensitization, week 0. The treatment here: therapeutic diphenylcyclopropenone sensitization with weekly scalp DPC. The total RNA was obtained from whole blood that was not fractionated. CDR3 size: 15 residues. Germline V CDR1 and CDR2: MDHEN, SYDVKM. Trimming removed 8 bases at V and 13 bases at J, with 26 bases between.

The chain carries TRBV28 and TRBJ1-4; D is possibly TRBD1 (5 bases). This receptor was obtained from a woman in her forties or fifties with alopecia areata. Some clones in this sample may be carry-over from other donors' samples. This specimen consisted of whole blood, obtained in connection with sensitization to the hapten diphenylcyclopropenone (DPC). The CDR3 loop is CASGAPGLLMKRLFF. CDR3 DNA sequence: TGTGCCAGCGGGGCGCCAGGGCTATTAATGAAAAGACTGTTTTTT.